The T cell receptor beta chain described here comes from a study of blood T cell repertoires in COVID-19. Study-wide background: Collection of acute and convalescent COVID-19 samples took place in the United States, Italy and Spain. PBMCs, B-cell-depleted T cells, or T cells provided the cDNA or gDNA that made up the material.

Using immunoSEQ multiplex PCR, the repertoire was profiled, and TCRdb retains in-frame clones only, with some absent. The table has approximately 360,000 clones, over 75% seen once. The age range of participants was 18 to 89 years, with residence in about two dozen US areas. Membership in each cohort depended on participant-reported clinical history. CDR1 SQVTM and CDR2 ANQGSEA come from the germline V gene. V was clipped by 6 bases and J by 4 bases; unmatched bases: 4. This CDR3 has 14 amino acids. The specimen was PBMCs or T cells enriched from blood (not recorded which). V is TRBV29-1 and J is TRBJ2-2, with 11 bases matching TRBD2. This receptor was identified in a woman under 40 with acute COVID-19. DNA of the CDR3: TGCAGCGTCGGGACTAGCGGTTTCACCGGGGAGCTGTTTTTT. As protein: CSVGTSGFTGELFF.